This TCR beta chain was profiled in a study of T cells in Graves' hyperthyroidism and ophthalmopathy. RNA transcripts were the template for amplifying TCR beta CDR3 regions. Using the HTBI primer set, a first-round RT-PCR was run on the TCR CDR3. In TCRdb, the multiplex PCR reads were re-called with MiXCR into one record per CDR3 protein. The repertoire holds approximately 710,000 distinct CDR3 sequences, with 17% as singletons. This clonotype was counted at least ten times. Trimming took off 5 bases at V and 9 bases at J, with 12 bases between the two ends. The length of the CDR3 is 12 residues. The germline V gene encodes CDR1 SGHTA and CDR2 FQGNSA.

The V gene is TRBV7-2, the J gene TRBJ2-3; D may be TRBD2 (6 bases). The specimen was blood. This receptor was identified in a man aged 50 to 60 with Graves' hyperthyroidism. CDR3 residues: CASSLEGRTQYF. The CDR3 nucleotides read TGTGCCAGCAGCCTGGAGGGGAGGACGCAGTATTTT.